Listed below are T cell receptor beta chains from one sample, sequenced in a study of cytomegalovirus exposure and HLA in healthy donors. Produced via immunoSEQ multiplex PCR; TCRdb's table is partial and in-frame only. There are just over 80,000 clones in the sample; 95% to 96% occur only once, and approximately 1.4% lies in the top ten. Sequences were obtained from PBMCs. All receptors derive from a woman aged 18-29 years in good health and CMV-seronegative. Both conserved end residues are part of each CDR3. D genes are given only for firm matches. Clone size appears in some rows only: once, few, many, or a class for an expanded clone.

size	V	D	J	DNA	CDR3
NA	TRBV6-1	NA	TRBJ1-1	TGTGCCAGCAGTGACCCCCCGGGGAGGGGGGGCCGTACTGAAGCTTTCTTT	CASSDPPGRGGRTEAFF
NA	TRBV4-2	NA	TRBJ2-7	TGTGCCAGCAGCCAAGATGGGCGGGCCTCCCCGGCCTACGAGCAGTACTTC	CASSQDGRASPAYEQYF
NA	TRBV5-8	NA	TRBJ2-3	TGTGCCAGCAGCCCAACAACAGATACGCAGTATTTT	CASSPTTDTQYF
NA	TRBV19	TRBD1	TRBJ2-2	TGTGCCAGTAGGGTAACAGGACAGGGCTACACCGGGGAGCTGTTTTTT	CASRVTGQGYTGELFF
NA	TRBV15	TRBD2	TRBJ2-1	TGTGCCACCAGCAGAGAGAACGAGCGGGAGGGCCGGGGTAATGAGCAGTTCTTC	CATSRENEREGRGNEQFF
NA	TRBV6-1	NA	TRBJ2-7	TGTGCCAGCAGTGTAAACGAGCAGTACTTC	CASSVNEQYF
NA	TRBV2	NA	TRBJ1-2	TGTGCCAGCATAGGGGAAAACTATGGCTACACCTTC	CASIGENYGYTF
NA	TRBV7-9	NA	TRBJ1-5	TGTGCCAGCAGCTTAGAACAGCAGCCCCAGCATTTT	CASSLEQQPQHF
NA	TRBV5-1	TRBD1	TRBJ1-1	TGCGCCAGCAAGCAGGGGGATAACACTGAAGCTTTCTTT	CASKQGDNTEAFF
NA	TRBV4-2	TRBD2	TRBJ2-3	TGTGCCAGCAGCCAAGAGGCGGGAGGGCCCGCAGATACGCAGTATTTT	CASSQEAGGPADTQYF
NA	TRBV10-1	TRBD2	TRBJ2-2	TGCGCCAGCGGCGGGAGAAACACCGGGGAGCTGTTTTTT	CASGGRNTGELFF
once	TRBV4-1	TRBD1	TRBJ2-7	TGCGCCAGCAGCCAAGAGGACAGGGTGACCTACGAGCAGTACTTC	CASSQEDRVTYEQYF
NA	TRBV7-2	NA	TRBJ1-1	TGTGCCAGCAGTTCGACCAGACAGAACACTGAAGCTTTCTTT	CASSSTRQNTEAFF
once	TRBV6-5	TRBD1	TRBJ2-7	TGTGCCAGCAGTTACGTCCCAGGGGGACCCTACGAGCAGTACTTC	CASSYVPGGPYEQYF